The 29 T cell receptor beta chains reported below all come from one sample, sequenced in a study of blood T cell repertoires in COVID-19. Only in-frame clones appear in the TCRdb table, and some are missing; sequencing was by immunoSEQ multiplex PCR. In the table there are 210,000 or so clones, about 87% of which are singletons. The sample taken for sequencing was peripheral blood. Receptors originate from a man younger than 40 with COVID-19, enrolled during active disease.

V is TRBV7-2 and J is TRBJ2-7; the match to TRBD2 covers 8 bases. The trim removed 3 bases at V and 2 bases at J, leaving 6 bases unmatched. Per germline, CDR1 SGHTA and CDR2 FQGNSA. The CDR3 is 15 residues long. The DNA of the CDR3 is TGTGCCAGCAGCTTTTCTACGGGAGGGCCCTACGAGCAGTACTTC. This codes for CASSFSTGGPYEQYF.

This chain uses TRBV29-1 with TRBJ2-1; 9 bases are a match to TRBD1. V gave up 2 bases and J gave up 6 bases; unmatched junction bases: 5. The CDR3 loop spans 14 amino acids. CDR1 and CDR2 (germline): SQVTM, ANQGSEA. CDR3 protein: CSVERDRVLNEQFF. CDR3 bases: TGCAGCGTTGAAAGGGACAGGGTCCTCAATGAGCAGTTCTTC.

This chain links TRBV6-5 with TRBJ1-2, with unresolved D. CDR1 and CDR2 (germline): MNHEY, SVGAGI. V was shortened by 2 bases and J by 0 bases, with 4 bases between the two germline ends. This CDR3 spans 13 amino acids. DNA for the CDR3: TGTGCCAGCAGTTACCAGGCTAACTATGGCTACACCTTC. Its translation is CASSYQANYGYTF.

In this sample, this clone turned up once. The chain recombines TRBV28 with TRBJ2-7; 10 bases line up with TRBD2. V lost 6 bases to trimming and J lost 4 bases; unmatched junction nucleotides: 9. CDR1 MDHEN and CDR2 SYDVKM come from the germline V gene. This CDR3 contains 15 residues. The CDR3 protein is CASRGAGTSVYEQYF. CDR3 DNA sequence: TGTGCCAGCAGAGGCGCCGGGACTAGCGTTTACGAGCAGTACTTC.

The V gene is TRBV5-1, the J gene TRBJ2-1; 10 positions match TRBD1. Germline trimming cut 6 bases from V and 7 bases from J; bases unmatched to any gene: 7. Germline assignment: CDR1 SGHRS and CDR2 YFSETQ. CDR3 length: 14 residues. In DNA form, the CDR3 reads TGCGCCAGCATTGCCGGGACAGGGGAAAATGAGCAGTTCTTC. Protein product: CASIAGTGENEQFF.

A single count supports this clone. This chain connects TRBV5-4 to TRBJ1-4; unclear D gene. CDR3 size: 16 residues. The germline V gene has CDR1 SGHNT and CDR2 YYREEE (reference sequence). V shed 4 bases and J shed 0 bases, with 13 bases lying between them. The CDR3 here is CASSLGGGATNEKLFF. DNA for the CDR3: TGTGCCAGCAGCCTTGGCGGCGGTGCAACTAATGAAAAACTGTTTTTT.

The chain employs TRBV7-2 and TRBJ2-3, with 7 nucleotides matching TRBD1. The V gene's germline CDR1 is SGHTA and CDR2 FQGNSA. The CDR3 sequence is 15 residues long. The ends lost 5 bases at V and 2 bases at J; junction bases unmatched: 7. The CDR3 is CASSPTGYVTDTQYF. CDR3 DNA: TGTGCCAGCAGCCCGACAGGGTATGTCACAGATACGCAGTATTTT.

The sample holds one count of this clone. This sequence joins TRBV7-3 and TRBJ1-2, with 10 bases aligning to TRBD1. Germline CDR1 reads SGHTA; CDR2 reads FQGTGA. With 2 bases clipped from V and 8 bases from J, the junction kept 14 bases outside the gene matches. The CDR3 runs 17 residues. The CDR3 nucleotides read TGTGCCAGCAGCTTAGTAGGGACAGGGGAATCTTATGGAGGCTACACCTTC. Encoded protein: CASSLVGTGESYGGYTF.

This chain links TRBV19 with TRBJ1-2, with a tentative D call TRBD1 (6 bases). The V and J ends lost 5 bases and 5 bases respectively, with 15 bases between them. The CDR3 runs to 14 residues. In germline, CDR1 is LNHDA, CDR2 SQIVND (reference sequence). In DNA, the CDR3 is TGTGCCAGTAGTCCTACAGGGTATCATTATGGCTACACCTTC. It translates to CASSPTGYHYGYTF. Full variable domain (remainder filled in from reference TRBV19 and TRBJ1-2): DGGITQSPKYLFRKEGQNVTLSCEQNLNHDAMYWYRQDPGQGLRLIYYSQIVNDFQKGDIAEGYSVSREKKESFPLTVTSAQKNPTAFYLCASSPTGYHYGYTFGSGTRLTVV.

The gene calls are TRBV9 and TRBJ2-3; 9 bases align to TRBD2. Germline trimming cut 2 bases from V and 3 bases from J; bases unmatched to any gene: 4. This CDR3 has 15 residues. The germline V gene has CDR1 SGDLS and CDR2 YYNGEE. This CDR3 reads CASSVPSGATDTQYF. The DNA for the CDR3 is TGTGCCAGCAGCGTGCCTAGCGGGGCAACAGATACGCAGTATTTT.

This sequence joins TRBV4-2 and TRBJ1-2, with unresolved D. CDR1 is LGHNA and CDR2 is YNFKEQ in the germline V gene. The CDR3 sequence is 16 residues long. V lost 0 bases and J 1 base, leaving 12 bases between the germline ends. CDR3: CASSQDFLRSNYGYTF. DNA of the CDR3: TGTGCCAGCAGCCAAGATTTTCTTCGCAGTAACTATGGCTACACCTTC.

This clone has just a few counts. The chain combines TRBV19 with TRBJ1-1, with 7 bases that match TRBD1. The CDR3 spans 15 residues. V shed 4 bases, J shed 4 bases, and the junction held 9 bases outside the gene matches. Germline CDR1 and CDR2: LNHDA and SQIVND (reference sequence). The CDR3 sequence is CASSKSGGWSTEAFF. The CDR3 coding sequence is TGTGCCAGTAGTAAATCAGGGGGATGGAGCACTGAAGCTTTCTTT.

The rearrangement joins TRBV6-6 to TRBJ1-3, with D possibly being TRBD1 (5 bases). The CDR3 consists of 15 residues. CDR1 is MNHNY, CDR2 SVGAGI, per germline (reference sequence). V lost 2 bases and J lost 4, with 12 bases in between. This CDR3 reads CASSYRQGQGNTIYF. CDR3 sequence (DNA): TGTGCCAGCAGTTACAGGCAGGGTCAAGGAAACACCATATATTTT.

This clone was detected a few times. The rearrangement joins TRBV27 to TRBJ2-1, with TRBD2 identical over 10 bases. CDR1 and CDR2 from the germline V gene are MNHEY and SMNVEV (reference sequence). Trimming took 6 bases from V and 3 from J; bases not matched to a gene: 11. The CDR3 is 17 amino acids. The CDR3 bases are TGTGCCAGCAGCTACTCTCGGACTAGCGGTGGCTACAATGAGCAGTTCTTC. Translating it yields CASSYSRTSGGYNEQFF.

The V and J genes are TRBV27 and TRBJ2-7; 9 bases fit TRBD1. V lost 5 bases, J lost 1 base, and 12 bases stayed unmatched. Germline-derived CDR1 and CDR2 are MNHEY and SMNVEV (reference sequence). This CDR3 is 17 amino acids long. Here the CDR3 reads CASSRKHTDRGSYEQYF. In DNA form, the CDR3 reads TGTGCCAGCAGTCGGAAACATACGGACAGGGGTTCCTACGAGCAGTACTTC.

CDR3 DNA sequence: TGTGCCTGGAGTTTCCACGGGAGGACTGAAGCTTTCTTT. Translated: CAWSFHGRTEAFF. The chain carries TRBV30 and TRBJ1-1; D is ambiguous. The V end lost 2 bases, the J end lost 5 bases, and 12 bases lay between the germline ends. In germline, CDR1 is GTSNPN, CDR2 SVGIG (reference sequence). The CDR3 covers 13 residues.

V and J are TRBV11-3 and TRBJ2-7; 12 nucleotides align to TRBD2. The CDR3 covers 16 residues. After removal of 4 bases from V and 6 bases from J, the junction contained 10 bases not matched to a gene. Germline CDR1 is SGHNT and CDR2 is YENEEA. The CDR3 here is CASSSNRLAGEREQYF. The CDR3 DNA reads TGTGCCAGCAGCTCCAACCGACTAGCGGGAGAACGCGAGCAGTACTTC.

The rearrangement uses TRBV3-1 (or the pseudogene TRBV3-2) and TRBJ1-2; D possibly corresponds to TRBD1 (6 bases). Per germline, CDR1 LGHDT and CDR2 YNNKEL (reference sequence). The CDR3 covers 16 residues. V gave up 4 bases and J gave up 6 bases, with 21 bases separating them. The CDR3 here is CASSLNIDGGGDGYTF. The CDR3 DNA reads TGTGCCAGCAGCCTAAATATCGACGGGGGGGGCGATGGCTACACCTTC.

The chain recombines TRBV3-1 (or the pseudogene TRBV3-2) with TRBJ1-1; TRBD1 matches at 7 bases. The germline V gene encodes CDR1 LGHDT and CDR2 YNNKEL (reference sequence). J was trimmed by 5 bases and V by 4 bases; bases with no gene match: 10. This CDR3 has 15 amino acids. CDR3 loop: CASSPSTGSTTEAFF. The CDR3 coding sequence is TGTGCCAGCAGCCCATCGACAGGGAGTACAACTGAAGCTTTCTTT.

This sequence joins TRBV28 and TRBJ2-1; 11 bases line up with TRBD2. Germline V gene data show CDR1 as MDHEN and CDR2 as SYDVKM. The CDR3 sequence is 16 residues long. Trimming took 3 bases from V and 1 from J; bases not matched to a gene: 2. The CDR3 sequence is CASSLVAGGSYNEQFF. In DNA form, the CDR3 reads TGTGCCAGCAGTTTGGTAGCGGGAGGGTCCTACAATGAGCAGTTCTTC.

This clone was detected once. The rearrangement uses TRBV7-2 and TRBJ1-5; D is unresolved. Trimming removed 5 bases from V and 2 bases from J, with 10 bases in between. The CDR3 totals 14 residues. The V gene's germline CDR1 is SGHTA and CDR2 FQGNSA. This CDR3 is CASSLGRGNQPQHF. CDR3 nucleotide sequence: TGTGCCAGCAGCCTCGGGAGGGGCAATCAGCCCCAGCATTTT.

The chain couples TRBV4-3 to TRBJ2-4; 11 bases align to TRBD1. The CDR3 loop spans 15 amino acids. Germline trimming cut 4 bases from V and 8 bases from J; bases unmatched to any gene: 7. In germline, CDR1 is LGHNA, CDR2 YSLEER. The CDR3 reads CASSPSGQGVDIQYF. The CDR3 bases are TGCGCCAGCAGCCCTTCGGGACAGGGGGTGGACATTCAGTACTTC.

The CDR3 DNA sequence: TGTGCCAGTAGTCCGGGGAACAGAGCCTTCTCCTACGAGCAGTACTTC. Amino acids: CASSPGNRAFSYEQYF. The chain has TRBV19 and TRBJ2-7; D may be TRBD2 (5 bases). This CDR3 is 16 amino acids long. The V end was cut by 5 bases, the J end by 0 bases, with 17 bases between. In germline, CDR1 is LNHDA, CDR2 SQIVND (reference sequence).

V and J are TRBV5-1 and TRBJ2-1; 11 nucleotides align to TRBD2. The CDR3 runs to 15 residues. Germline CDR1 SGHRS, CDR2 YFSETQ. V shed 4 bases and J 4 bases; nucleotides not matched to a gene: 4. CDR3 nucleotide sequence: TGCGCCAGCAGCCTGGGGACTAGCGGTTACAATGAGCAGTTCTTC. Amino acids: CASSLGTSGYNEQFF. The entire variable domain, with the rest obtained from reference TRBV5-1 and TRBJ2-1, is as follows: KAGVTQTPRYLIKTRGQQVTLSCSPISGHRSVSWYQQTPGQGLQFLFEYFSETQRNKGNFPGRFSGRQFSNSRSEMNVSTLELGDSALYLCASSLGTSGYNEQFFGPGTRLTVL.

V gene TRBV1 combines with J gene TRBJ1-2; TRBD1 is the table's D call, not checked against the DNA. TRBV1 is shown as a pseudogene. This CDR3 is 17 amino acids long. The CDR3 spells CTSSQDDQGAIKYGYTF. CDR3 DNA: TGCACCAGCAGCCAAGATGACCAGGGGGCGATAAAGTATGGCTACACCTTC.

The chain has TRBV6-2 or TRBV6-3 and TRBJ2-7; a possible D gene is TRBD2 (6 bases). Germline CDR1 and CDR2: MNHEY and SVGEGT. Between the trimmed V and J ends, which lost 6 bases and 3 bases, there was a span of 18 bases. The CDR3 loop spans 15 amino acids. The CDR3 region has the DNA TGTGCCAGCAGCCTTTTTCGCGGGGCGTTCTACGAGCAGTACTTC. Translating it yields CASSLFRGAFYEQYF.

The V call is TRBV18, the J call TRBJ1-1; D is possibly TRBD1 (6 bases). This CDR3 region has 16 residues. CDR1 and CDR2 from the germline V gene are KGHSH and LQKENI. V lost 2 bases and J 2 bases, leaving 15 bases between the germline ends. Here the CDR3 reads CASSPTTGTTNTEAFF. The DNA of the CDR3 is TGTGCCAGCTCACCAACAACCGGGACAACCAACACTGAAGCTTTCTTT.

This clone was detected only once. This chain links TRBV7-9 with TRBJ2-4, with TRBD2 matching over 13 bases. The CDR3 consists of 16 residues. J lost 1 base, V lost 5 bases, and 2 bases had no gene match. Germline CDR1 is SEHNR and CDR2 is FQNEAQ (reference sequence). The CDR3 spells CASSETSGGAKNIQYF. CDR3 bases: TGTGCCAGCAGCGAGACTAGCGGGGGGGCCAAAAACATTCAGTACTTC.

This clone was seen just once. This chain uses TRBV2 with TRBJ2-7, with 10 bases lining up with TRBD1. The CDR3 sequence is 15 residues long. Germline assignment: CDR1 SNHLY and CDR2 FYNNEI. V was pared by 7 bases and J by 5 bases, with 11 bases of the junction left unmatched. CDR3 region: CASTGQGTGVNEQYF. The CDR3 region has the DNA TGTGCCAGCACAGGGCAAGGGACAGGGGTTAACGAGCAGTACTTC.